Below are 32 T cell receptor beta chains sequenced from a single sample in a study of CD8 T cells in ankylosing spondylitis. TCRdb used MiXCR to reprocess the 5' RACE reads, holding one entry per CDR3 protein. The profile shows about 140,000 distinct CDR3 sequences, roughly 7.7% of them singletons. Sequencing was carried out using synovial fluid, either unsorted or a sorted T cell fraction (not recorded which). These receptors all stem from a male donor with ankylosing spondylitis.

CDR3 nucleotides: TGTGCCAGTAGTATAACCCCCAGTGAAGCTTTCTTT. It translates to CASSITPSEAFF. The genes are TRBV19 and TRBJ1-1; D uncertain. The V end lost 2 bases, the J end lost 7 bases, and 8 bases lay between the germline ends. From germline, CDR1 is LNHDA and CDR2 SQIVND (reference sequence). The CDR3 spans 12 residues.

At least ten counts were recorded for this clonotype. The chain is built from TRBV28 and TRBJ1-2; the D gene is possibly TRBD1 (5 bases). The CDR3 runs to 15 residues. Germline-derived CDR1 and CDR2 are MDHEN and SYDVKM. The V end was cut by 3 bases, the J end by 4 bases, with 15 bases between. The CDR3 coding sequence is TGTGCCAGCAGTTTTCCGGGACTAAGGGGCTATGGCTACACCTTC. This sequence encodes CASSFPGLRGYGYTF.

Ten or more counts support this clonotype. CDR3 nucleotides: TGTGCCAGCAGTTGGACCAGGTACTACGAGCAGTACTTC. This translates into CASSWTRYYEQYF. The chain uses TRBV6-2 or TRBV6-3 and TRBJ2-7; D is unresolved. Germline CDR1 is MNHEY and CDR2 is SVGEGT. The V gene lost 4 bases and the J gene lost 3 bases, with 10 bases spanning the gap. The CDR3 consists of 13 residues.

This chain uses TRBV10-3 with TRBJ2-7; D is ambiguous. Germline values: CDR1 ENHRY, CDR2 SYGVKD. V lost 5 bases to trimming and J lost 0 bases, with 11 bases between them. The CDR3 is 14 residues long. CDR3 sequence: CAISPQVNSYEQYF. In DNA form, the CDR3 reads TGTGCCATCAGTCCCCAGGTCAACTCCTACGAGCAGTACTTC.

This clonotype was recorded many times. The J gene is TRBJ2-1, the V gene TRBV6-1, with D possibly matching TRBD2 (6 bases). The CDR3 has 13 residues. The germline gives CDR1 MNHNS, CDR2 SASEGT. The CDR3 DNA sequence: TGTGCTGTTGGAGGGGACTCCTACAATGAGCAGTTCTTC. It encodes CAVGGDSYNEQFF.

This clonotype has ten or more counts. The genes are TRBV10-3 and TRBJ2-5; TRBD2 is a possible D gene (6 bases). V lost 8 bases and J 5 bases, leaving 15 bases between the germline ends. The CDR3 is 13 amino acids. CDR1 is ENHRY and CDR2 is SYGVKD in the germline V gene. CDR3 DNA: TGTGCCATCGGAGGGTCCCCACTGGAGACCCAGTACTTC. It yields the protein CAIGGSPLETQYF.

This clonotype appeared a few times. The CDR3 spells CASSSLAGTGGNYGYTF. The CDR3 DNA is TGTGCCAGCAGTTCCCTCGCCGGGACAGGGGGCAACTATGGCTACACCTTC. The rearrangement links TRBV6-5 to TRBJ1-2; 12 bases match TRBD1. The germline CDR1 and CDR2 sequences are MNHEY and SVGAGI. CDR3 size: 17 residues. V was pared by 4 bases and J by 2 bases, with 8 bases of the junction left unmatched.

This chain uses TRBV20-1 with TRBJ2-3; 8 bases match TRBD1. J lost 2 bases, V lost 6 bases, and 7 bases had no gene match. In germline, CDR1 is DFQATT, CDR2 SNEGSKA (reference sequence). This CDR3 comprises 14 residues. The DNA for the CDR3 is TGCAGTGCCCATGACAGGGGAACCACAGATACGCAGTATTTT. Encoded protein: CSAHDRGTTDTQYF.

This clonotype was found many times. The chain recombines TRBV20-1 with TRBJ2-7; the D is unclear. The CDR3 consists of 10 residues. Germline V gene data show CDR1 as DFQATT and CDR2 as SNEGSKA (reference sequence). V was shortened by 6 bases and J by 6 bases, with 9 bases between the two germline ends. DNA for the CDR3: TGCAGTGCGATCCATGGCGAGCAGTACTTC. Translation gives CSAIHGEQYF.

This clonotype came up many times. V usage is TRBV5-1 and J usage is TRBJ1-2; TRBD1 matches 8 bases. Germline trimming cut 0 bases from V and 2 bases from J; bases unmatched to any gene: 3. The CDR3 runs to 15 residues. The V gene's germline CDR1 is SGHRS and CDR2 YFSETQ. DNA of the CDR3: TGCGCCAGCAGCTTGGCCAGGGGGCGAAACTATGGCTACACCTTC. This gives the protein CASSLARGRNYGYTF.

This clonotype occurred many times. CDR3 region: CASSLGPEAFF. The CDR3 nucleotides are TGCGCCAGCAGCTTGGGCCCCGAAGCTTTCTTT. This sequence joins TRBV5-1 and TRBJ1-1; D not certain. This CDR3 region has 11 residues. The V end lost 0 bases, the J end lost 8 bases, and 5 bases lay between the germline ends. Germline V gene lookup returns CDR1 SGHRS and CDR2 YFSETQ. The full variable domain, completed using reference TRBV5-1 and TRBJ1-1, is KAGVTQTPRYLIKTRGQQVTLSCSPISGHRSVSWYQQTPGQGLQFLFEYFSETQRNKGNFPGRFSGRQFSNSRSEMNVSTLELGDSALYLCASSLGPEAFFGQGTRLTVV.

In this sample, this clonotype turned up many times. The chain carries TRBV29-1 and TRBJ2-2, with a possible D match to TRBD1 (5 bases). Trimming pared 7 bases from V and 5 bases from J, leaving 14 bases between. Germline CDR1 and CDR2: SQVTM and ANQGSEA. This CDR3 contains 13 residues. CDR3: CSGRRGGTGELFF. The CDR3, as DNA: TGCAGCGGACGAAGGGGCGGTACCGGGGAGCTGTTTTTT.

This clonotype was observed many times. The gene calls are TRBV10-3 and TRBJ2-2; 8 nucleotides align to TRBD2. The ends lost 6 bases at V and 8 bases at J; junction bases unmatched: 11. Germline V lookup: CDR1 ENHRY, CDR2 SYGVKD. The CDR3 consists of 15 residues. The chain's CDR3 is CAIRSSGTRSGELFF. DNA of the CDR3: TGTGCCATCAGGAGTTCCGGGACTAGGAGTGGGGAGCTGTTTTTT.

The V call is TRBV20-1, the J call TRBJ1-1; perhaps TRBD1 as D (5 bases). Germline V CDR1 and CDR2: DFQATT, SNEGSKA (reference sequence). V lost 7 bases to trimming and J lost 1 base, with 13 bases between them. The CDR3 sequence is 13 residues long. CDR3 bases: TGCAGTGTACCGGGGGATGAGAACACTGAAGCTTTCTTT. Its translation is CSVPGDENTEAFF.

This clonotype was observed at least ten times. The DNA for the CDR3 is TGCAGCGGCTACAGCGGCGACTATGGCTACACCTTC. Its protein is CSGYSGDYGYTF. The chain has TRBV29-1 and TRBJ1-2; no clear D. The CDR3 runs 12 residues. The germline gives CDR1 SQVTM, CDR2 ANQGSEA. V dropped 7 bases and J dropped 3 bases, with 12 bases sitting between them.

The J gene is TRBJ2-1, the V gene TRBV7-2, with unresolved D. This CDR3 has 14 amino acids. V was cut by 2 bases and J by 0 bases, with 5 bases left in between. CDR1 is SGHTA, CDR2 FQGNSA, per germline. The CDR3 DNA follows: TGTGCCAGCAGCTTATTTGGCTCCTACAATGAGCAGTTCTTC. It codes for CASSLFGSYNEQFF. The whole variable domain, filled in from reference TRBV7-2 and TRBJ2-1, reads GAGVSQSPSNKVTEKGKDVELRCDPISGHTALYWYRQSLGQGLEFLIYFQGNSAPDKSGLPSDRFSAERTGGSVSTLTIQRTQQEDSAVYLCASSLFGSYNEQFFGPGTRLTVL.

This clonotype occurred many times. CDR3 region: CASSQAGPTYEQYF. CDR3 sequence (DNA): TGTGCCAGCAGCCAAGCGGGCCCTACCTACGAGCAGTACTTC. The genes are TRBV2 and TRBJ2-7; D might be TRBD2 (6 bases). CDR3 length equals 14 residues. Germline V gene lookup returns CDR1 SNHLY and CDR2 FYNNEI. Between the trimmed V and J ends, which lost 6 bases and 2 bases, there was a span of 14 bases.

This clonotype was counted between two and nine times. V and J are TRBV4-3 and TRBJ1-2; D is uncertain. V lost 1 base, J lost 2 bases, and 8 bases lay in between. The CDR3 is 14 residues long. CDR1 LGHNA and CDR2 YSLEER come from the germline V gene. The CDR3 protein is CASSQVRGNYGYTF. CDR3 coding DNA: TGCGCCAGCAGCCAAGTTCGGGGAAACTATGGCTACACCTTC.

This chain uses TRBV5-6 with TRBJ2-7; D is undetermined. From germline, CDR1 is SGHDT and CDR2 YYEEEE. The CDR3 runs to 15 residues. Trimming left V 0 bases short and J 6 bases short, with 16 bases between. The DNA of the CDR3 is TGTGCCAGCAGCTTGGAAGGGAACCTCCCCTCCGAGCAGTACTTC. Translation gives CASSLEGNLPSEQYF. The full variable domain, with the rest looked up from reference TRBV5-6 and TRBJ2-7, is DAGVTQSPTHLIKTRGQQVTLRCSPKSGHDTVSWYQQALGQGPQFIFQYYEEEERQRGNFPDRFSGHQFPNYSSELNVNALLLGDSALYLCASSLEGNLPSEQYFGPGTRLTVT.

This clonotype was detected many times. The chain is built from TRBV28 and TRBJ1-2, with 9 bases that match TRBD1. V lost 7 bases, J lost 6 bases, and 9 bases stayed unmatched. The CDR3 totals 14 residues. The germline V gene encodes CDR1 MDHEN and CDR2 SYDVKM. CDR3 protein: CASTTGGEKNGYTF. The DNA for the CDR3 is TGTGCCAGCACTACAGGGGGCGAGAAAAATGGCTACACCTTC.

This clonotype was seen at least ten times. V gene TRBV27 combines with J gene TRBJ2-2, with no clear D. Deletions cut 6 bases from V and 0 bases from J, with 5 bases between. The CDR3 is 13 amino acids. Germline V gives CDR1 MNHEY, CDR2 SMNVEV (reference sequence). CDR3: CASREANTGELFF. The CDR3 bases are TGTGCCAGCAGAGAGGCGAACACCGGGGAGCTGTTTTTT.

This clonotype showed up just a few times. V and J are TRBV28 and TRBJ2-3; D possibly corresponds to TRBD1 (7 bases). Deletions cut 4 bases from V and 6 bases from J, with 20 bases between. The CDR3 has 16 residues. Germline-derived CDR1 and CDR2 are MDHEN and SYDVKM. The CDR3 DNA reads as TGTGCCAGCAGTTACCGGAGGGGGCGGCGATCGGATACGCAGTATTTT. This translates into CASSYRRGRRSDTQYF.

This clonotype has a count of ten or more. The gene calls are TRBV7-9 and TRBJ2-1, with a possible D match to TRBD2 (6 bases). V lost 7 bases and J 11 bases, leaving 12 bases between the germline ends. From germline, CDR1 is SEHNR and CDR2 FQNEAQ (reference sequence). CDR3 size: 11 residues. The CDR3 is CASTKGLQQFF. The CDR3 DNA is TGTGCCAGCACGAAAGGACTACAGCAGTTCTTC. Supplemented by reference TRBV7-9 and TRBJ2-1, the full variable domain reads DTGVSQNPRHKITKRGQNVTFRCDPISEHNRLYWYRQTLGQGPEFLTYFQNEAQLEKSRLLSDRFSAERPKGSFSTLEIQRTEQGDSAMYLCASTKGLQQFFGPGTRLTVL.

V gene TRBV5-6 combines with J gene TRBJ2-1; D is uncertain. CDR1 SGHDT and CDR2 YYEEEE come from the germline V gene. This CDR3 comprises 16 residues. V dropped 0 bases and J dropped 8 bases, with 18 bases sitting between them. The CDR3 DNA follows: TGTGCCAGCAGCTTGGGCGTGACCCCGAATGGGGATGAGCAGTTCTTC. It encodes CASSLGVTPNGDEQFF.

The chain combines TRBV7-2 with TRBJ2-5, with 8 bases fitting TRBD2. V dropped 5 bases and J dropped 9; count of bases not matched to a gene: 20. Germline lookup yields CDR1 SGHTA and CDR2 FQGNSA. CDR3 length: 17 amino acids. CDR3: CASSPRQRLAQLGSQYF. For the CDR3, the DNA is TGTGCCAGCAGCCCCCGCCAGCGACTAGCGCAGTTGGGGTCCCAGTACTTC.

The chain is built from TRBV4-3 and TRBJ2-6; D is uncertain. This CDR3 spans 20 amino acids. V was shortened by 0 bases and J by 3 bases, with 21 bases between the two germline ends. Germline V gene sequence: CDR1 LGHNA, CDR2 YSLEER. The CDR3 nucleotides read TGCGCCAGCAGCCAAGATCCCCCCGCTGGGCAGGTTGTTGGGGCCAACGTCCTGACTTTC. Translation: CASSQDPPAGQVVGANVLTF.

This clonotype has a count of ten or more. This chain uses TRBV5-1 with TRBJ1-1; tentatively, D is TRBD1 (5 bases). CDR1 SGHRS and CDR2 YFSETQ come from the germline V gene. Deletions cut 0 bases from V and 1 base from J, with 16 bases between. This CDR3 is built from 17 residues. DNA for the CDR3: TGCGCCAGCAGCTTGGTGTCAGGGAGAGGACCGAACACTGAAGCTTTCTTT. It encodes CASSLVSGRGPNTEAFF. Filled out from reference TRBV5-1 and TRBJ1-1, the complete variable domain reads KAGVTQTPRYLIKTRGQQVTLSCSPISGHRSVSWYQQTPGQGLQFLFEYFSETQRNKGNFPGRFSGRQFSNSRSEMNVSTLELGDSALYLCASSLVSGRGPNTEAFFGQGTRLTVV.

This clonotype was seen a handful of times. V is TRBV4-2 and J is TRBJ2-5, with D unresolved. Germline lookup yields CDR1 LGHNA and CDR2 YNFKEQ. V was cut by 0 bases and J by 4 bases, with 9 bases left in between. The CDR3 totals 14 residues. The chain's CDR3 is CASSQDPGLETQYF. CDR3 sequence (DNA): TGTGCCAGCAGCCAAGACCCCGGGCTAGAGACCCAGTACTTC.

There are a few counts of this clonotype. This rearrangement joins TRBV5-1 to TRBJ1-1; a possible D gene is TRBD1 (5 bases). The germline V and J ends were trimmed by 6 bases and 3 bases, with 12 bases remaining between them. CDR3 length: 13 amino acids. The germline V gene encodes CDR1 SGHRS and CDR2 YFSETQ. Here the CDR3 reads CASKKDTYTEAFF. CDR3 nucleotide sequence: TGCGCCAGCAAGAAGGACACTTACACTGAAGCTTTCTTT.

The rearrangement links TRBV20-1 to TRBJ1-2; D unresolved. Germline V gene data show CDR1 as DFQATT and CDR2 as SNEGSKA (reference sequence). The CDR3 contains 14 residues. Trimming cost V 6 bases and J 6 bases, with 20 bases left between them. CDR3 region: CSALHGLEGDGYTF. The DNA for the CDR3 is TGCAGTGCCCTCCATGGGTTGGAGGGCGATGGCTACACCTTC.

This clonotype was detected a few times. This chain connects TRBV29-1 to TRBJ2-5, with 11 bases aligning to TRBD2. The V segment lost 4 bases and the J segment 2 bases; nucleotides outside the gene matches: 3. CDR1 and CDR2 from the germline V gene are SQVTM and ANQGSEA. The CDR3 is made up of 14 amino acids. CDR3 sequence reads: CSVARLAGQETQYF. DNA for the CDR3: TGCAGCGTTGCCCGACTAGCGGGGCAAGAGACCCAGTACTTC.

A few counts support this clonotype. The chain combines TRBV12-3 or TRBV12-4 with TRBJ1-2; unclear D gene. The V and J ends lost 6 bases and 3 bases respectively, with 11 bases between them. This CDR3 region has 13 residues. The CDR3 loop reads CASRRDGDYGYTF. DNA of the CDR3: TGTGCCAGCAGGAGAGACGGGGACTATGGCTACACCTTC.